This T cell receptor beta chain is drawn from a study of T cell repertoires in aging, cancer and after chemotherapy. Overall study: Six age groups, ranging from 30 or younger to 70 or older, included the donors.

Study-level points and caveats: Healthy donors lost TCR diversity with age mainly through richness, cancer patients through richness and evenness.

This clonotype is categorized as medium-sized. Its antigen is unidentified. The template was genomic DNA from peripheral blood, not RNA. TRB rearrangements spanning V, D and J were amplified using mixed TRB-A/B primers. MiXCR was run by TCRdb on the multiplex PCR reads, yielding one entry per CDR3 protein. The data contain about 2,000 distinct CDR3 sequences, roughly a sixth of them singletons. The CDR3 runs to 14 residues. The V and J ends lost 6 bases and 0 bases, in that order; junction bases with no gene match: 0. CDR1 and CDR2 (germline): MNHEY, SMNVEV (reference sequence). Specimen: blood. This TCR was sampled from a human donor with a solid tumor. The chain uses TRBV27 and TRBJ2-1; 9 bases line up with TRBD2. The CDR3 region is CASRTSGSYNEQFF. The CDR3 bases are TGTGCCAGCAGGACTAGCGGCTCCTACAATGAGCAGTTCTTC.